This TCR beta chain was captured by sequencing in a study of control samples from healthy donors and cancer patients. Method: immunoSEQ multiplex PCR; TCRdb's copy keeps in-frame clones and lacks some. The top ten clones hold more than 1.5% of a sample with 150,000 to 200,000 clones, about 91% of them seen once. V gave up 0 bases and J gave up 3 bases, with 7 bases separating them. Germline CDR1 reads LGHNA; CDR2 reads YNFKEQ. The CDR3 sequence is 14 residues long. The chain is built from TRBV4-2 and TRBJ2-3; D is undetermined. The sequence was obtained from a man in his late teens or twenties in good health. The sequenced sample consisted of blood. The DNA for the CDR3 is TGTGCCAGCAGCCAAGATGTGGTGACAGATACGCAGTATTTT. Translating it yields CASSQDVVTDTQYF.